Presented here are 15 T cell receptor beta chains from one specimen sequenced in a study of cytomegalovirus exposure and HLA in healthy donors (dated 2017 in TCRdb). To prepare the library, the immunoSEQ multiplex PCR assay was applied. For the multiplex PCR, a mixture combining 60 forward primers for TCR Vbeta segments and 13 reverse primers for TCR Jbeta segments was used. Sourced from immuneACCESS, this table was stored by TCRdb with only in-frame sequences that have V and J called. A share of the clones is absent; for the studies checked, an unresolved V gene accounts for under half, and the remainder has no known explanation. A total of over 150,000 clones appear in this sample, 80% of them only once. Roughly 0.65% of the sample goes to the ten largest clones. Sequenced sample: PBMCs. The source is a boy aged 5 to 17 in good health and CMV-seronegative.

The DNA of the CDR3 is TGCAGCGTTGATAGGGGGGGTGAGCAGTTCTTC. Translated: CSVDRGGEQFF. The chain has TRBV29-1 and TRBJ2-1; D perhaps matches TRBD2 (7 bases). This CDR3 is built from 11 residues. Looked up from germline, CDR1 is SQVTM and CDR2 is ANQGSEA. Trimming removed 3 bases at V and 9 bases at J, with 9 bases between.

J is TRBJ1-1 and V is TRBV19; D gene uncertain. V dropped 7 bases and J dropped 1 base, with 10 bases sitting between them. The CDR3 consists of 13 residues. CDR1 LNHDA and CDR2 SQIVND come from the germline V gene (reference sequence). The CDR3 sequence is CASTLAGNTEAFF. The CDR3 DNA follows: TGTGCCAGTACCCTAGCGGGGAACACTGAAGCTTTCTTT.

The chain is built from TRBV7-6 and TRBJ1-1; no clear D gene. The CDR3 is 14 residues long. The V end lost 5 bases, the J end lost 2 bases, and 12 bases lay between the germline ends. From germline, CDR1 is SGHVS and CDR2 FNYEAQ. The CDR3: CASSDGRANTEAFF. In DNA, the CDR3 is TGTGCCAGCAGCGACGGGAGGGCTAACACTGAAGCTTTCTTT. Variable domain in full (rest from reference TRBV7-6 and TRBJ1-1): GAGVSQSPRYKVTKRGQDVALRCDPISGHVSLYWYRQALGQGPEFLTYFNYEAQQDKSGLPNDRFSAERPEGSISTLTIQRTEQRDSAMYRCASSDGRANTEAFFGQGTRLTVV.

This clone was seen only a few times. This chain joins TRBV5-6 and TRBJ2-7; 7 bases align to TRBD2. The CDR3 length is 15 residues. The junction had 6 bases not matched to a gene; V was cut back by 0 bases and J by 3 bases. Per germline, CDR1 SGHDT and CDR2 YYEEEE. CDR3 region: CASSLGGGSGYEQYF. Written as DNA, the CDR3 is TGTGCCAGCAGCTTGGGGGGCGGGAGCGGCTACGAGCAGTACTTC.

This clone has only one observation. In DNA, the CDR3 is TGCGCCAGCAGCCAAAGCGGAGCGGGGGCATACAATGAGCAGTTCTTC. Its translation is CASSQSGAGAYNEQFF. The chain uses TRBV4-1 and TRBJ2-1, with 8 bases that match TRBD2. CDR1 and CDR2 (germline): MGHRA, YSYEKL. The CDR3 runs to 16 residues. J was trimmed by 4 bases and V by 2 bases; bases with no gene match: 7.

The J gene is TRBJ2-7, the V gene TRBV19; a possible D gene is TRBD1 (6 bases). Trimming took 6 bases from V and 6 from J, leaving 18 bases between them. This CDR3 comprises 14 residues. Germline V gives CDR1 LNHDA, CDR2 SQIVND (reference sequence). The CDR3 loop reads CASSTGSPAGEQYF. The CDR3 nucleotides read TGTGCCAGTAGCACAGGGTCACCCGCCGGCGAGCAGTACTTC.

The chain uses TRBV5-5 and TRBJ2-7; no firm D call. Trimming pared 2 bases from V and 0 bases from J, leaving 12 bases between. The CDR3 length is 15 residues. The germline gives CDR1 SGHKS, CDR2 YYEKEE (reference sequence). The chain's CDR3 is CASSLGERSSYEQYF. CDR3 coding DNA: TGTGCCAGCAGCTTAGGCGAACGGAGCTCCTACGAGCAGTACTTC.

V is TRBV9 and J is TRBJ1-1; weak D call: TRBD1 (5 bases). Between the trimmed V and J ends, which lost 4 bases and 7 bases, there was a span of 11 bases. Germline CDR1 and CDR2: SGDLS and YYNGEE. The CDR3 length is 12 residues. CDR3 in DNA: TGTGCCAGCAGCCCCCAGGGTATTGAAGCTTTCTTT. Translated: CASSPQGIEAFF.

V and J are TRBV19 and TRBJ1-2, with 8 bases aligning to TRBD1. Losses at the gene ends were 5 bases for V and 1 base for J; bases not matched to a gene: 6. The CDR3 extends over 15 amino acids. The V gene's germline CDR1 is LNHDA and CDR2 SQIVND (reference sequence). The CDR3 DNA follows: TGTGCCAGTAGTGGAACAGGGGGGTATAACTATGGCTACACCTTC. Translation: CASSGTGGYNYGYTF. The full variable domain, in which reference TRBV19 and TRBJ1-2 provide the parts outside the CDR3, is DGGITQSPKYLFRKEGQNVTLSCEQNLNHDAMYWYRQDPGQGLRLIYYSQIVNDFQKGDIAEGYSVSREKKESFPLTVTSAQKNPTAFYLCASSGTGGYNYGYTFGSGTRLTVV.

V and J are TRBV6-5 and TRBJ2-5; 12 bases line up with TRBD2. The CDR3 consists of 15 residues. Germline V lookup: CDR1 MNHEY, CDR2 SVGAGI. After removal of 4 bases from V and 5 bases from J, the junction contained 5 bases not matched to a gene. The CDR3 nucleotides are TGTGCCAGCAGTTCTTGGACTAGCGGGATGGAGACCCAGTACTTC. Translation: CASSSWTSGMETQYF.

This clone was seen only a few times. The chain links TRBV6-1 to TRBJ1-1; TRBD1 matches 10 bases. The CDR3 spans 18 residues. Germline CDR1 and CDR2: MNHNS and SASEGT. V was pared by 1 base and J by 5 bases, with 13 bases of the junction left unmatched. CDR3 amino acids: CASSEDPTGGARETEAFF. In nucleotides, the CDR3 is TGTGCCAGCAGTGAAGACCCGACAGGGGGCGCAAGGGAGACTGAAGCTTTCTTT.

This clone was recorded a few times. The genes are TRBV7-8 and TRBJ1-5; 10 bases match TRBD1. CDR1 SGHVS and CDR2 FQNEAQ come from the germline V gene. CDR3 size: 16 residues. V shed 5 bases, J shed 2 bases, and the junction held 6 bases outside the gene matches. CDR3 DNA sequence: TGTGCCAGCAGCGTCGGGACAGGGGTGGGCAATCAGCCCCAGCATTTT. As protein: CASSVGTGVGNQPQHF. The full variable domain, with the rest looked up from reference TRBV7-8 and TRBJ1-5, is GAGVSQSPRYKVAKRGQDVALRCDPISGHVSLFWYQQALGQGPEFLTYFQNEAQLDKSGLPSDRFFAERPEGSVSTLKIQRTQQEDSAVYLCASSVGTGVGNQPQHFGDGTRLSIL.

This clone was seen a few times. The chain is built from TRBV4-1 and TRBJ1-2, with 7 bases identical to TRBD1. The V gene end was trimmed by 4 bases and the J gene end by 12 bases; junction bases not matched to a gene: 5. The CDR3 runs 11 residues. CDR1 is MGHRA, CDR2 YSYEKL, per germline. The CDR3, as DNA: TGCGCCAGCAGCCGTGACAGGGCCCACACCTTC. Its translation is CASSRDRAHTF.

The chain links TRBV6-1 to TRBJ1-1, with D maybe TRBD1 (5 bases). V gave up 0 bases and J gave up 4 bases, with 6 bases separating them. The germline V gene encodes CDR1 MNHNS and CDR2 SASEGT. This CDR3 region has 13 residues. The CDR3 sequence: CASSEAQGTEAFF. The CDR3 coding sequence is TGTGCCAGCAGTGAAGCGCAGGGCACTGAAGCTTTCTTT.

The J gene is TRBJ1-1, the V gene TRBV9, with 9 bases that match TRBD1. CDR1 and CDR2 from the germline V gene are SGDLS and YYNGEE. This CDR3 spans 12 amino acids. The V segment lost 3 bases and the J segment 9 bases; nucleotides outside the gene matches: 3. The CDR3 DNA sequence: TGTGCCAGCAGCGAGGGACAGGGCCAAGCTTTCTTT. It translates to CASSEGQGQAFF. The entire variable domain, with the rest obtained from reference TRBV9 and TRBJ1-1, is as follows: DSGVTQTPKHLITATGQRVTLRCSPRSGDLSVYWYQQSLDQGLQFLIQYYNGEERAKGNILERFSAQQFPDLHSELNLSSLELGDSALYFCASSEGQGQAFFGQGTRLTVV.